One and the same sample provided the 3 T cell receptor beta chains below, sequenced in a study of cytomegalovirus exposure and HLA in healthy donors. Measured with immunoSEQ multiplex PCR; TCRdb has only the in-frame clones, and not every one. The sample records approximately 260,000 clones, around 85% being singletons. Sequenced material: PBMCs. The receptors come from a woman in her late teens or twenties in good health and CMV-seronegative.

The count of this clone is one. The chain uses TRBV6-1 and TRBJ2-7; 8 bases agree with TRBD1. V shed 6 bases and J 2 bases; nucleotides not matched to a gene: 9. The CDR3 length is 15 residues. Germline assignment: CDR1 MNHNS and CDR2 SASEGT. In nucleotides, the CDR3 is TGTGCCAGCAGGAATTCAGGGGGCGCCCCCTACGAGCAGTACTTC. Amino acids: CASRNSGGAPYEQYF.

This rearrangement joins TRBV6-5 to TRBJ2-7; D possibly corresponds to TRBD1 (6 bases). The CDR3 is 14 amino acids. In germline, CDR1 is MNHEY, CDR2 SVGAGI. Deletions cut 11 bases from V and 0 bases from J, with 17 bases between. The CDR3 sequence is CAASTAQGSYEQYF. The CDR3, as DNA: TGTGCCGCTTCTACCGCACAGGGCTCCTACGAGCAGTACTTC.

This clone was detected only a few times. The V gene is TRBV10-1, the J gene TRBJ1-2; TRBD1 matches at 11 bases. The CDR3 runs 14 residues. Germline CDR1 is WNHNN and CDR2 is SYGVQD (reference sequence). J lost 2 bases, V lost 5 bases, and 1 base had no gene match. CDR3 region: CASSRDRGNYGYTF. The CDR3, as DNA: TGCGCCAGCAGTCGGGACAGGGGGAACTATGGCTACACCTTC.